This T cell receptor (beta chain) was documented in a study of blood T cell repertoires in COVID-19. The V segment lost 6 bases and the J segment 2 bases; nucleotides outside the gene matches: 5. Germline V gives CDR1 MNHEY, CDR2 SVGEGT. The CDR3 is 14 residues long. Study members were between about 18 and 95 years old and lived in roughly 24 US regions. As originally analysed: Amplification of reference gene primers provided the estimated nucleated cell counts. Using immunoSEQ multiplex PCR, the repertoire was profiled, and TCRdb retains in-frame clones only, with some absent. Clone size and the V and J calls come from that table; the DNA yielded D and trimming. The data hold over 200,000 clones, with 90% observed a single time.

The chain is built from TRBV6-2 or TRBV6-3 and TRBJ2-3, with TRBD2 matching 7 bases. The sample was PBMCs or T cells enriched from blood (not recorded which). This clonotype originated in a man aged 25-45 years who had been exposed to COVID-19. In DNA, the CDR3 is TGTGCCAGCAGCCCCGGGACTATCACAGATACGCAGTATTTT. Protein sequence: CASSPGTITDTQYF.